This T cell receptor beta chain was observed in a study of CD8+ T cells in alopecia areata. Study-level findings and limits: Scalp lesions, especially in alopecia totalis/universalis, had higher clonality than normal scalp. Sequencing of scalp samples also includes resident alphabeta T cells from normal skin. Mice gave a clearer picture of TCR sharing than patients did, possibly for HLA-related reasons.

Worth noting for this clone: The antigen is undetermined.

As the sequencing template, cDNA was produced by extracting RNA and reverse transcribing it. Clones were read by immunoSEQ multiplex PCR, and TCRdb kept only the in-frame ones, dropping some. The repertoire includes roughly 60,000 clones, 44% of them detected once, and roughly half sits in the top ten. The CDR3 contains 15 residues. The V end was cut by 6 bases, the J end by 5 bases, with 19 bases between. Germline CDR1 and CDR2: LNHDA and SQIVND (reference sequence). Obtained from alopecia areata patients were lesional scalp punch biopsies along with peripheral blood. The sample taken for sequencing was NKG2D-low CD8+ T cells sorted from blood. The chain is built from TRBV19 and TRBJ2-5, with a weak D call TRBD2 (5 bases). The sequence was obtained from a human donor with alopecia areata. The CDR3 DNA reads TGTGCCAGTAGCAACACAGCCGGACTGGTGGAGACCCAGTACTTC. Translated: CASSNTAGLVETQYF. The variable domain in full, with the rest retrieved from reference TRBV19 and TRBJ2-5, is DGGITQSPKYLFRKEGQNVTLSCEQNLNHDAMYWYRQDPGQGLRLIYYSQIVNDFQKGDIAEGYSVSREKKESFPLTVTSAQKNPTAFYLCASSNTAGLVETQYFGPGTRLLVL.